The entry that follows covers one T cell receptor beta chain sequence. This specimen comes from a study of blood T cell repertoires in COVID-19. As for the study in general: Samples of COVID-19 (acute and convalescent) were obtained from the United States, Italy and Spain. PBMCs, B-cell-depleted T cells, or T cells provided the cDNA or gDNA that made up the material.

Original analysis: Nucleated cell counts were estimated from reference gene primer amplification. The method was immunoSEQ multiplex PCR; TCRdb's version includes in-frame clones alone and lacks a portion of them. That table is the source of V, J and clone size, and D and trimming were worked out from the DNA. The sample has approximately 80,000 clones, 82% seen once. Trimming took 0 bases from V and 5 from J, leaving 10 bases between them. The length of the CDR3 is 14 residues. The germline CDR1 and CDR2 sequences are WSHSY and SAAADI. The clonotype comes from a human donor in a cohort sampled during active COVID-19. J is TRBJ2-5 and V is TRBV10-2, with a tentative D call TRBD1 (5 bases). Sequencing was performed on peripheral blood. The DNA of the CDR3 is TGCGCCAGCAGTGAGTCCAGGGCAGATGAGACCCAGTACTTC. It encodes CASSESRADETQYF.